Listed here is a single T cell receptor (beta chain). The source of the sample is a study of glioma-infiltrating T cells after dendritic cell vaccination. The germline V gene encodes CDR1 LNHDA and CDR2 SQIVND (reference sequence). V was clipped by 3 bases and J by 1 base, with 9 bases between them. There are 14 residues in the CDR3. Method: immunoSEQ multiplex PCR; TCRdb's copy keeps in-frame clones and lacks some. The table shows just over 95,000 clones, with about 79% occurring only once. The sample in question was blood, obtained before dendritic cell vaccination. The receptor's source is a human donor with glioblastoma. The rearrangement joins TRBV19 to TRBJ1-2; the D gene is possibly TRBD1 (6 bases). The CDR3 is CASSINRDNYGYTF. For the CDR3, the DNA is TGTGCCAGTAGTATTAACAGGGATAACTATGGCTACACCTTC.